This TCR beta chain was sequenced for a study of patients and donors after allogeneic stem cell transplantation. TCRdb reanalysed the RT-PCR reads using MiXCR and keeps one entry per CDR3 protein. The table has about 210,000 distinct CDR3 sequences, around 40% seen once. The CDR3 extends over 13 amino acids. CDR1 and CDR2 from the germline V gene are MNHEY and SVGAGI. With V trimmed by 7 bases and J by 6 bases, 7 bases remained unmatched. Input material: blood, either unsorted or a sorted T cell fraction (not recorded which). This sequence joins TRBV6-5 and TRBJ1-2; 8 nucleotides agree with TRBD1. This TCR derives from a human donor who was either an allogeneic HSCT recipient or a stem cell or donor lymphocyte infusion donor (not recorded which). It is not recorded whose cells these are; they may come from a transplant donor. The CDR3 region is CASKDRVGDGYTF. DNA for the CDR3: TGTGCCAGCAAGGACAGGGTGGGCGATGGCTACACCTTC.